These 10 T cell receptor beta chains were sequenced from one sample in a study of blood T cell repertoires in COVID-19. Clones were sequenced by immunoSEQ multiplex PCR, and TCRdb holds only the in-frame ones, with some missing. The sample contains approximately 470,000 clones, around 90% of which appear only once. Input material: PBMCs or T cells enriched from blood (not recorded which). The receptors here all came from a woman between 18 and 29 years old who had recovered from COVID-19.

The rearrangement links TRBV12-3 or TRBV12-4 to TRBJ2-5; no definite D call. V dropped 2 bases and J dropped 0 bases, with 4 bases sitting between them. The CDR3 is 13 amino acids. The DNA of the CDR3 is TGTGCCAGCAGTTTACCTAACCAAGAGACCCAGTACTTC. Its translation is CASSLPNQETQYF.

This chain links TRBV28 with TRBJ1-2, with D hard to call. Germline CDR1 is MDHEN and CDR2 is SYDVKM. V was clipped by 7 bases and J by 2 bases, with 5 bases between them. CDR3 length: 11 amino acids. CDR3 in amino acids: CASTFNYGYTF. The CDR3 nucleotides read TGTGCCAGCACCTTCAACTATGGCTACACCTTC.

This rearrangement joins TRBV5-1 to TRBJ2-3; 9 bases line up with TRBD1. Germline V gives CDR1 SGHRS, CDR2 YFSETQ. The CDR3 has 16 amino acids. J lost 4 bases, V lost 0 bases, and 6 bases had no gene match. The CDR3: CASSLVAGQGSDTQYF. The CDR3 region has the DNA TGCGCCAGCAGCTTGGTGGCGGGACAGGGTTCAGATACGCAGTATTTT.

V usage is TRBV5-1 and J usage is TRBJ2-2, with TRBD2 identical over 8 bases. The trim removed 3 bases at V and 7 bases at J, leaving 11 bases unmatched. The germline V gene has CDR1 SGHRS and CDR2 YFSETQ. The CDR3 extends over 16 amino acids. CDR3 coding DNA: TGCGCCAGCAGCTGGGGGACTAGTTCCGGAGACGGGGAGCTGTTTTTT. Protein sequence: CASSWGTSSGDGELFF.

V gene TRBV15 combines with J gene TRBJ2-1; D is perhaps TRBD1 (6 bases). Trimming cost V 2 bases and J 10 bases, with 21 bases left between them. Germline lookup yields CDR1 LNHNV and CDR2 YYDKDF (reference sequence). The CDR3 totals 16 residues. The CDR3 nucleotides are TGTGCCACCAGCAGAACCGACAGGCCTTCGCCAGGGGAGCAGTTCTTC. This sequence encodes CATSRTDRPSPGEQFF.

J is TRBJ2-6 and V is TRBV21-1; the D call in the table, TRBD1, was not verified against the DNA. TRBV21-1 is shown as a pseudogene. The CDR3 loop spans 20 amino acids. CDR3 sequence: CASSKGGTGPPHSGANVLTF. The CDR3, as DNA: TGTGCCAGCAGCAAAGGGGGGACAGGGCCCCCCCACTCTGGGGCCAACGTCCTGACTTTC.

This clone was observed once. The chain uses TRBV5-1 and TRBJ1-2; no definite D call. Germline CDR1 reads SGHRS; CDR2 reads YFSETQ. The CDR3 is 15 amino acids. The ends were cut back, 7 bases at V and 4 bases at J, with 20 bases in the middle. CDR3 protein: CASGFGFLIFYGYTF. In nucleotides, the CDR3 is TGCGCCAGCGGTTTCGGGTTCCTAATCTTCTATGGCTACACCTTC.

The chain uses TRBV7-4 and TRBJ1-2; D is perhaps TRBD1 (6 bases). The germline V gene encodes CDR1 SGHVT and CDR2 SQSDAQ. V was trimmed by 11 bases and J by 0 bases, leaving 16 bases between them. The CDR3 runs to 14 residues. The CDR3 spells CAPLGGHANYGYTF. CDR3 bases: TGTGCCCCCCTAGGGGGACATGCTAACTATGGCTACACCTTC. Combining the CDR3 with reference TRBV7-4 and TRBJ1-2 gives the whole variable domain GAGVSQSPRYKVAKRGRDVALRCDSISGHVTLYWYRQTLGQGSEVLTYSQSDAQRDKSGRPSGRFSAERPERSVSTLKIQRTEQGDSAVYLCAPLGGHANYGYTFGSGTRLTVV.

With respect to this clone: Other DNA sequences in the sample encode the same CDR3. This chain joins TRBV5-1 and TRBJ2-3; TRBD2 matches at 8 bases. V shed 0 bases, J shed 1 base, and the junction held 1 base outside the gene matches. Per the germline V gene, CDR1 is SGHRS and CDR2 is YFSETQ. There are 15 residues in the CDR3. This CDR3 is CASSLAGGGTDTQYF. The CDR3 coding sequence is TGCGCCAGCAGCTTGGCGGGAGGGGGCACAGATACGCAGTATTTT. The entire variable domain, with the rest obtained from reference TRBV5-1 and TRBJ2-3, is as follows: KAGVTQTPRYLIKTRGQQVTLSCSPISGHRSVSWYQQTPGQGLQFLFEYFSETQRNKGNFPGRFSGRQFSNSRSEMNVSTLELGDSALYLCASSLAGGGTDTQYFGPGTRLTVL.

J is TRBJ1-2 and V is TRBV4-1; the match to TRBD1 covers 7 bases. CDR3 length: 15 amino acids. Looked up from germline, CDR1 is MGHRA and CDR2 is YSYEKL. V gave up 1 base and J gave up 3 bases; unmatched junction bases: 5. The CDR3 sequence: CASSQVDRADYGYTF. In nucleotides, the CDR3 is TGCGCCAGCAGCCAAGTCGACAGGGCTGACTATGGCTACACCTTC.